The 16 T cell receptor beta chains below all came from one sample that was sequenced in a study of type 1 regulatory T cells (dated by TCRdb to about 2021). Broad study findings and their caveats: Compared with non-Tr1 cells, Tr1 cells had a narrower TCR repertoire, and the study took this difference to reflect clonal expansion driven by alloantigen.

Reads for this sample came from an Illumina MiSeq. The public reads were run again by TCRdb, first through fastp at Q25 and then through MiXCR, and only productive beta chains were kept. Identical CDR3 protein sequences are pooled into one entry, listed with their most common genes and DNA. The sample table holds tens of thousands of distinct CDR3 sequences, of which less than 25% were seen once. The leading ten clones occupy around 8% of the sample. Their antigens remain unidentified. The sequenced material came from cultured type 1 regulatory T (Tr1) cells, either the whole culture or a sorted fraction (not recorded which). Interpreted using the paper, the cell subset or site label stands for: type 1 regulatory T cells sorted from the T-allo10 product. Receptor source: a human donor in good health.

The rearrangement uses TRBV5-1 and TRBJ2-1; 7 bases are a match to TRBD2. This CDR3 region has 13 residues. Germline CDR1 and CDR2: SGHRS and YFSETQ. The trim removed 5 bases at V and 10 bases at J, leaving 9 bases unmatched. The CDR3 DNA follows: TGCGCCAGCAGATTACCTCTTAGCGGGGAGCAGTTCTTC. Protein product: CASRLPLSGEQFF.

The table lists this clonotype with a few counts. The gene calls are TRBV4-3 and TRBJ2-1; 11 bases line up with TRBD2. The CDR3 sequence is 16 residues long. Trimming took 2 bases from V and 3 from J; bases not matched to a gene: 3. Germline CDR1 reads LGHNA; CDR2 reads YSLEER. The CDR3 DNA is TGCGCCAGCAGCCAAAGAACTAGCGGGGGCTACAATGAGCAGTTCTTC. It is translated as CASSQRTSGGYNEQFF.

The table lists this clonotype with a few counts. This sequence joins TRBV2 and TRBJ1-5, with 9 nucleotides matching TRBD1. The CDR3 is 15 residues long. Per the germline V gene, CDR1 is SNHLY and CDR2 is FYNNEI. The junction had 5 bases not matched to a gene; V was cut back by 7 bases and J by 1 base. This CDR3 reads CASNKDRGSNQPQHF. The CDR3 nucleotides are TGTGCCAGCAATAAGGACAGGGGAAGCAATCAGCCCCAGCATTTT.

The CDR3 sequence is CASIPRGSAWSTEAFF. The CDR3 bases are TGTGCCAGCATTCCCCGGGGTTCGGCTTGGTCCACTGAAGCTTTCTTT. This chain connects TRBV2 to TRBJ1-1; D is undetermined. Looked up from germline, CDR1 is SNHLY and CDR2 is FYNNEI. The CDR3 is made up of 16 amino acids. V dropped 7 bases and J dropped 4 bases, with 22 bases sitting between them.

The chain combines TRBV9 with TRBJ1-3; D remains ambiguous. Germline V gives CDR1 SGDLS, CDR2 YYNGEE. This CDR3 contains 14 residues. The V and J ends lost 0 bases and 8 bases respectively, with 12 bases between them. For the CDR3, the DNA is TGTGCCAGCAGCGTAGTGTCCGGGATGGACACCATATATTTT. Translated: CASSVVSGMDTIYF.

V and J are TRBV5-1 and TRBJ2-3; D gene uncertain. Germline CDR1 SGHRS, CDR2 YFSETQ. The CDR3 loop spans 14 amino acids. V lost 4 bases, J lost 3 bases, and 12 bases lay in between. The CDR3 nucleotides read TGCGCCAGCAGCCCAAATCTAGGTACAGATACGCAGTATTTT. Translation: CASSPNLGTDTQYF.

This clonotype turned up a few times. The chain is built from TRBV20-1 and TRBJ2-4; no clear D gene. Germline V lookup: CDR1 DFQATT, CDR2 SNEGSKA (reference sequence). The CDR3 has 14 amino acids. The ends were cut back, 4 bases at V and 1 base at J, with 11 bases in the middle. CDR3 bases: TGCAGTGCTACTACTACTTTTGCCAAAAACATTCAGTACTTC. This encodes CSATTTFAKNIQYF.

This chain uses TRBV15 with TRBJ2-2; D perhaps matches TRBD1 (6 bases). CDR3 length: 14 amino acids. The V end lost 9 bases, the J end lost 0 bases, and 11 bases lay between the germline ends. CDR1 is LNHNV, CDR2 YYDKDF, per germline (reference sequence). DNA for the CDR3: TGTGCCACTGGGGGCCACACGAACACCGGGGAGCTGTTTTTT. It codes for CATGGHTNTGELFF.

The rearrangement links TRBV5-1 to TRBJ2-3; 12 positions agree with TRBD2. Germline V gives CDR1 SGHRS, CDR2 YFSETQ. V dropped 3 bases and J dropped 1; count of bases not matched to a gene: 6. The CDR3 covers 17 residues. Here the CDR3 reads CASSSTSGRTRTDTQYF. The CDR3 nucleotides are TGCGCCAGCAGCTCCACTAGCGGGAGGACCCGCACAGATACGCAGTATTTT.

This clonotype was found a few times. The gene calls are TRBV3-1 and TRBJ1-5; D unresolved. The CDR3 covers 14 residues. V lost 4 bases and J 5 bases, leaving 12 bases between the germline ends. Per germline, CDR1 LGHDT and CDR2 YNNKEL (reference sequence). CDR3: CASSPQRLDQPQHF. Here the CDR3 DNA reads TGTGCCAGCAGCCCCCAGAGGCTTGATCAGCCCCAGCATTTT.

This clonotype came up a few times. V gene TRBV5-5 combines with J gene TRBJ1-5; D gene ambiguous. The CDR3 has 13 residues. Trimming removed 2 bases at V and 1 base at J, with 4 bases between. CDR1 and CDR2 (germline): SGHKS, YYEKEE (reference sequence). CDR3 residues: CASSFQSNQPQHF. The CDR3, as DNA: TGTGCCAGCAGCTTTCAGAGCAATCAGCCCCAGCATTTT.

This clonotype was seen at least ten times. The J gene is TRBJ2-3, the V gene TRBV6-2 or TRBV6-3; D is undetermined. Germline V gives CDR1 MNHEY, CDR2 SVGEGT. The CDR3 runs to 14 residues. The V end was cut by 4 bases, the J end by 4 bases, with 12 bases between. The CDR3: CASSFRSGADTQYF. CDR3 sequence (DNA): TGTGCCAGCAGTTTCAGGAGTGGTGCAGATACGCAGTATTTT.

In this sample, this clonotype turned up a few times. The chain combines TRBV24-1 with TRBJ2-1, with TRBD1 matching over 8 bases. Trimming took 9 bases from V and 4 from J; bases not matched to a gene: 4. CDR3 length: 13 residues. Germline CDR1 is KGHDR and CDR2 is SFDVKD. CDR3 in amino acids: CATVDRGYNEQFF. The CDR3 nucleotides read TGTGCCACCGTCGACAGGGGTTACAATGAGCAGTTCTTC.

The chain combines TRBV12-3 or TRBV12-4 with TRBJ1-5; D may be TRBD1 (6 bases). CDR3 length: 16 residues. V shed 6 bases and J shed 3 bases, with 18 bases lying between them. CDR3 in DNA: TGTGCCAGCAGCTTTGGGGGCGGCTCCCCCAATCAGCCCCAGCATTTT. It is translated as CASSFGGGSPNQPQHF.

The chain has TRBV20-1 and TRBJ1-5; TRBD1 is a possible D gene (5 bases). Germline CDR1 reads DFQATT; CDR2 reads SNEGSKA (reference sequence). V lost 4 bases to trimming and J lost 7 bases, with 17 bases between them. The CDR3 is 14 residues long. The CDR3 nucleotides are TGCAGTGCTACGGGGCAGGCAATTAGGCAGCCCCAGCATTTT. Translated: CSATGQAIRQPQHF.

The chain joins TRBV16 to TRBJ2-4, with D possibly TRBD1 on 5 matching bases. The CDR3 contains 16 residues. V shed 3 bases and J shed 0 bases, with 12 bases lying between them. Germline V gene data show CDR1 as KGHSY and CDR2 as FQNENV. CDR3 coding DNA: TGTGCCAGCAGCCATTCCTTGGGGCAAGCCAAAAACATTCAGTACTTC. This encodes CASSHSLGQAKNIQYF. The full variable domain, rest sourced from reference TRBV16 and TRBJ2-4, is GEEVAQTPKHLVRGEGQKAKLYCAPIKGHSYVFWYQQVLKNEFKFLISFQNENVFDETGMPKERFSAKCLPNSPCSLEIQATKLEDSAVYFCASSHSLGQAKNIQYFGAGTRLSVL.